This T cell receptor (beta chain) was captured in a study of blood T cell repertoires in COVID-19. The method was immunoSEQ multiplex PCR; TCRdb's version includes in-frame clones alone and lacks a portion of them. The sample has approximately 450,000 clones, more than 85% seen once; the top ten hold around 4.4%. The V gene end was trimmed by 6 bases and the J gene end by 8 bases; junction bases not matched to a gene: 11. The CDR3 is made up of 14 amino acids. Per germline, CDR1 LNHDA and CDR2 SQIVND (reference sequence). J is TRBJ1-2 and V is TRBV19; 8 nucleotides line up with TRBD1. The source is a woman between 25 and 40 years old with acute or convalescent COVID-19. Sequencing used peripheral blood. DNA of the CDR3: TGTGCCAGTAGCTACCGGACAGGGCGGCGGGGCTACACCTTC. Residues: CASSYRTGRRGYTF. Variable domain in full (rest from reference TRBV19 and TRBJ1-2): DGGITQSPKYLFRKEGQNVTLSCEQNLNHDAMYWYRQDPGQGLRLIYYSQIVNDFQKGDIAEGYSVSREKKESFPLTVTSAQKNPTAFYLCASSYRTGRRGYTFGSGTRLTVV.